This T cell receptor (beta chain) was obtained from a study of cytomegalovirus exposure and HLA in healthy donors (dated by TCRdb to about 2017). For the wider study: According to an earlier analysis of around 600 of the donors, 150 million to 200 million T cells yielded 90 million to 130 million unique TCR beta sequences and approximately 300 Gb of sequence data. The number of typed donors differed by locus: roughly 629-630 for A, B, C, DRB1 and DQB1; 522 for DQA1; roughly 600 for DPA1; and 400 to 480 for DPB1. An early release that covered more than 550 HLA-typed donors contained approximately 300 gigabases of sequencing data and around 85 million unique TCR sequences. A later analysis re-analyzed previously published TCR beta repertoires from 660 or so donors and added high-resolution HLA genotyping to study TCR occurrence patterns. The T cell repertoires of around 730 subjects were profiled by immunosequencing and related to cytomegalovirus serostatus. The aim of the study was to test whether cataloging public T cell receptors could identify signatures of past pathogen exposure. To predict cytomegalovirus infection status, the study combined high-throughput TCR immunosequencing, statistical association of individual TCRs with disease status, and machine learning. A few DR-DQ haplotypes were treated as single units for association and clustering because of strong linkage in the cohort. HLA typing included class I and class II loci at four-digit resolution. The genetic ancestry cluster associated with self-reported Caucasian donors included 80% to 90% of the 398 genotyped donors. To decide whether each TCR beta V gene segment behaved as functional or pseudogenic, an earlier analysis of approximately 590 of the donors relied on high-throughput TCR beta sequencing. The later analysis used no new phenotypic data to find candidate immune exposures, relying instead on TCR beta sequences and their occurrence across donors. Among over 350 genotyped donors of the cohort, an average of approximately 240,000 unique TCR beta nucleotide sequences were sequenced per donor, around 20% of them non-productive. Alongside the repertoire data, information on donor age, sex, ethnicity and CMV serostatus was compiled. All discovery cohort repertoires had been generated on a single sequencing platform. A later genetic analysis took genome-wide SNP genotypes for about 55% of the 666 donors and used that subset as a discovery cohort. Along with the roughly 670-subject first cohort, a separate validation cohort of over a hundred different subjects was used. General study outcomes and caveats: HLA typing was unavailable for some donors at each locus, so association tests used only the typed subset. The presence/absence analyses assumed that sequencing depth was roughly uniform across donors, and that assumption may not be true. Most TCR sequences were seen in very few donors, while some public TCRs were found in many individuals. In the study, around 160 TCR beta chains were listed as associated with cytomegalovirus. The authors suggested that the approach could potentially be generalized to other disease states and immunological phenotypes. In a later analysis, TCR association rates were found to vary across HLA loci, with the most associated TCRs seen for DRB1 alleles and the fewest for HLA-C alleles. Some IMGT-functional V segments, including TRBV6-2 and TRBV6-3, could not be distinguished by the 87-base-pair reads and were therefore excluded. A later analysis found that most CMV-associated TCR beta chains appeared HLA-restricted, with HLA associations seemingly driven largely by CMV exposure. The cohort was sequenced for TCR beta chains only, and without alpha or paired-chain data the features that could be detected were limited. Because counts were too low, seventeen rarely observed V segments, including chromosome 9 orphons, were excluded from the earlier analysis of roughly 580 of the donors. In a later analysis, HLA-associated TCR beta chains showed more clonal expansion and lower generation probabilities than non-associated chains that were equally common. Several of the top co-occurrence clusters appeared to be linked to parvovirus B19, influenza, CMV and Epstein-Barr virus, according to a later analysis. A few of the identified cytomegalovirus-associated TCR beta chains were confirmed in vitro to be specific for cytomegalovirus antigens. Correlated functional status among segregating V segments might reflect linkage disequilibrium, but an unknown experimental factor could not be ruled out. An association between a missense DCLRE1C variant and V-gene and J-gene trimming of TCR beta chains was found in a later genetic analysis and replicated in an independent cohort. Strong co-occurrence of HLA alleles, especially DR and DQ, made assigning TCR associations to individual alleles difficult. Broadly in line with IMGT annotations, most TCR beta V segments showed up in productive rearrangements about 87% or about 30% of the time in an earlier analysis of around 600 of the donors. The only immune exposure information available for the cohort was CMV serostatus. In both the original and validation cohorts, the classifier was reported to diagnose cytomegalovirus status with high specificity and sensitivity. A further reported finding was that TCR beta sequences accurately predicted the HLA-A and HLA-B alleles for most subjects in the first cohort. A cluster of highly shared sequence variants was judged likely to represent a technical artifact of the sequencing pipeline. In a later genetic analysis, fewer N-insertions in productive TCRs were reported among donors in an Asian-associated ancestry cluster than the 666-donor mean. A later analysis associated 16,951 TCR beta sequences with specific HLA alleles at a false discovery rate of 0.05.

The library was built by means of the immunoSEQ multiplex PCR assay. The multiplex PCR relied on a mix of 60 forward primers for TCR Vbeta segments and 13 reverse primers for TCR Jbeta segments. A multiplex PCR assay on genomic DNA amplified the CDR3 region of rearranged TCR beta genes. The Illumina HiSeq System was used to sequence the amplified TCR beta libraries as 87-base-pair reads. The authors' pipeline ran thus. Across the 500 to 700 repertoires, a later analysis counted 75 million to 90 million unique TCR beta chains, roughly 11 million of which were shared by at least two donors. Raw reads were error-corrected and collapsed into unique sequences with a nearest-neighbor algorithm that merged closely related sequences to remove PCR and sequencing errors. CDR3 sequences were aligned to IMGT reference sequences to assign V, D and J gene segments. For a sequence to be retained, at least a six-nucleotide match to both a V gene segment and a J gene segment was required. A rearrangement was called productive if the CDR3 had no stop codons and remained in frame with V and J, and every other rearrangement was called non-productive. CDR3 was defined by IMGT convention, running from the second conserved V-encoded cysteine to the conserved J-encoded phenylalanine. Sequences without an unambiguous match to a single V gene segment were excluded from the earlier analysis of 587 of the donors. In an earlier analysis of approximately 560 of the donors, a V segment was called functional when productive rearrangements were above 56.7%, and segregating when the standard deviation between donors exceeded 5%. To diagnose cytomegalovirus status from the catalog of TCR beta chain sequences, a statistical classification framework was built. In a later analysis, TCR nucleotide sequences were compared against IMGT/GENE-DB human TR gene sequences so that V and J genes could be assigned. The TCRdist pipeline was used in a later analysis to assign CDR3 sequences and most-parsimonious VDJ recombination scenarios. In a later analysis, every TCR beta chain was defined by the combination of its CDR3 amino acid sequence and its V-gene family, and reads without a unique V-gene family were dropped. A later analysis removed 600 or so highly shared, low-generation-probability nucleotide sequences to deal with suspected cross-contamination and a sequencing artifact. A later analysis calculated a clonal expansion index for each public chain from normalized within-repertoire ranks of inferred template counts. In a later analysis, generation probabilities were computed using a VDJ recombination model fitted to out-of-frame rearrangements, and the results were checked against IGoR. A later analysis scored TCR-TCR, TCR-HLA and TCR-CMV co-occurrence with hypergeometric tests, applying a repertoire-size bias correction to TCR pairs. False discovery rates were estimated in a later analysis by permuting HLA or CMV assignments 20 times. In a later analysis, co-occurring TCRs were grouped using DBSCAN, with TCRdist sequence similarity added in when clustering inside HLA-allele-positive subsets. Repertoires with fewer than 30,000 or more than 120,000 public chains were left out of co-occurrence clustering, as were several repertoires with anomalous nucleotide sharing. The source is immuneACCESS, and TCRdb retained only in-frame sequences with V and J called. Part of the clones is not carried over; for the studies checked, unresolved V genes explain less than half of this, and the remainder is unexplained. V and J calls and clone size are copied from that table; D and trimming were computed from the DNA. For this sample the table gives 65,000 to 85,000 clones, of which over 9.5% were detected only once. The ten largest clones represent over 20% of the sample.

In total, roughly 670 healthy bone marrow donors made up the cohort. All cohort members were sampled while nominally healthy, although unrecorded immune exposures were likely present. The donor tested CMV seropositive, placing the donor among the roughly 300 seropositive members of the cohort. Each donor provided a peripheral blood sample, and peripheral blood mononuclear cells were used for TCR beta sequencing. The Qiagen DNeasy Blood Extraction Kit was used to extract genomic DNA from the blood cell samples. CDR1 LNHDA and CDR2 SQIVND are derived from the germline V gene (reference sequence). Measured from the cysteine to the phenylalanine, the CDR3 is 15 residues long. Just the 45-base CDR3 DNA is kept, in frame starting at base 1. Trimming leaves V shorter by 6 bases and J shorter by 4 bases, with the junction holding 5 bases beyond the gene matches. About this clone itself: Its antigen remains unidentified. Nothing much larger sits one base from this clone, and base qualities are not available.

This clonotype was sampled from a man aged 55 to 70 in good health and CMV-seropositive. The chain is made from TRBV19 and TRBJ2-1, with 11 bases aligning to TRBD2. Source material: PBMCs. This receptor has the CDR3 CASSPGTSGYNEQFF. Here is the DNA: TGTGCCAGTAGCCCCGGGACTAGCGGTTACAATGAGCAGTTCTTC.